This T cell receptor (beta chain) was profiled in a study of blood T cell repertoires in COVID-19 (dated by TCRdb to the early 2020s). Background on the whole study: Collaborator samples came from the United States, Italy and Spain and covered acute and convalescent phases of COVID-19. The material from the prospective study consisted of cDNA or gDNA derived from T cells, B-cell-depleted T cells, or PBMCs. Deeply sampled blood TCRbeta repertoires from subjects exposed to, actively infected with, or recovered from COVID-19 were included in the dataset. The repertoires were released in a freely available public database meant as a resource for research on the immune response to SARS-CoV-2. The samples were drawn from the first 160 participants of the ongoing ImmuneRACE study and from 1,254 subjects provided by 6 global collaborators. The sample metadata nearly always contained a de-identified subject ID, COVID-19 status, age in years and sex. Where available, HLA class I and class II types were obtained from metadata supplied by the sample provider rather than from assay-based typing.

TCRbeta CDR3 regions were amplified from genomic DNA using the immunoSEQ Assay, a bias-controlled multiplex PCR. As for the authors' bioinformatics: Within the assay, amplification of reference gene primers was used to estimate how many nucleated cells each sample contained. To quantify the absolute abundance of each unique TCRbeta CDR3 rearrangement, sequence reads were collapsed and filtered. Productive Simpson clonality was computed per sample as the square root of Simpson's diversity index over productive rearrangements. TCRdb re-hosts the immuneACCESS table, in-frame sequences only. Its copies lack some clones; in the studies checked, an unresolved V gene accounts for under half of them, and the cause for the rest is not known. V, J and clone size are those of that table, while D and trimming were read from the DNA. The sample records around 330,000 clones, under 90% of which are singletons. The ten largest clones represent approximately 5% of the sample.

About this clone itself: The clone's antigen remains unknown. Per-base qualities were not stored, and no clone one base away is much larger.

On the study overall, not on this receptor specifically: The quantity of clinical and demographic metadata differed by source and by participant and was supplied without curation.

Enrolling through a virtual design, the prospective study's participants ranged in age from about 18 to 100 years and lived across roughly 24 United States geographic areas. To assign participants to cohorts, the prospective study relied on clinical history that participants themselves reported in a screening survey and a study questionnaire. For ImmuneRACE Cohort 3, a participant was defined as recovered based on two consecutive negative NP/OP PCR tests, clearance by a healthcare professional, or resolution of symptoms. In the prospective study, whole blood, serum and a nasopharyngeal or oropharyngeal swab were collected from each participant by mobile phlebotomists. Prospective study participants could optionally give additional blood draws and questionnaires over an approximately 2-month period. Prospective study blood samples were shipped either frozen or at room temperature before DNA extraction.

The clonotype comes from a man in his sixties who had recovered from COVID-19. Sequenced material: PBMCs or T cells enriched from blood (not recorded which).

The CDR3 protein: CASSQLAGVANEQFF. Read as DNA, the sequence is TGCGCCAGCAGCCAGCTAGCGGGAGTTGCCAATGAGCAGTTCTTC. This chain joins TRBV4-1 to TRBJ2-1; 10 junctional bases match TRBD2. Sequences MGHRA (CDR1) and YSYEKL (CDR2) are obtained from the germline V gene. The CDR3 goes from the cysteine to the phenylalanine over 15 residues. Only the CDR3 part of the read is kept: 45 bases, read in frame from the first base. Trimmed from V: 3 bases; trimmed from J: 6 bases; junction bases lacking a gene match: 5.